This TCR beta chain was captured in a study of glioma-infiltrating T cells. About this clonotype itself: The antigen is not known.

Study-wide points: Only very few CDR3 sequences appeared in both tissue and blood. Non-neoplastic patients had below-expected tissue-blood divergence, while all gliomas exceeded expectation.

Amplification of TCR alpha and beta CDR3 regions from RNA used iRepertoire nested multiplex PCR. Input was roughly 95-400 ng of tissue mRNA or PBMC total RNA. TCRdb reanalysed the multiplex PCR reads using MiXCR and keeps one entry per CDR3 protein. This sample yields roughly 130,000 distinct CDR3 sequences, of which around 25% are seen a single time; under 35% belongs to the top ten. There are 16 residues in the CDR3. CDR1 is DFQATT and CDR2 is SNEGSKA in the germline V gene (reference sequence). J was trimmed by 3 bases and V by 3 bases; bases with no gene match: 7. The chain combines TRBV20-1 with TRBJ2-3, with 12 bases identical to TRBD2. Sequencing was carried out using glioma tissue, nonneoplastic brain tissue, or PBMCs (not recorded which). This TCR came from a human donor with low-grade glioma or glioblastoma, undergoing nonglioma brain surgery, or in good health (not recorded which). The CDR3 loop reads CSASPSGGAGTDTQYF. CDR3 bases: TGCAGTGCTAGTCCTAGCGGGGGGGCCGGTACAGATACGCAGTATTTT.